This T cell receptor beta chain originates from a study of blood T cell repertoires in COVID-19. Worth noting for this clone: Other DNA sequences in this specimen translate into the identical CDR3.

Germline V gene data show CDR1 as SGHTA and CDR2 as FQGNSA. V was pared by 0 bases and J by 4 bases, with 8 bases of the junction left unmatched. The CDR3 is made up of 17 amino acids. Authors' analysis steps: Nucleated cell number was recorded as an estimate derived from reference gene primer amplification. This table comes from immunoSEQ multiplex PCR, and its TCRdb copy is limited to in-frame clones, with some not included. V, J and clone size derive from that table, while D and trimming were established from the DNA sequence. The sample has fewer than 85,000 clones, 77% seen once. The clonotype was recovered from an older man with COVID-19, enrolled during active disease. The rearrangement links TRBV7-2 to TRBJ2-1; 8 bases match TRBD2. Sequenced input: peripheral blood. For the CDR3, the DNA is TGTGCCAGCAGCTTAGCGGGGGGGCTAGCGGGTTACAATGAGCAGTTCTTC. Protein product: CASSLAGGLAGYNEQFF.